This T cell receptor beta chain appears in the sequencing data of a study of vaccination and CD4 T cells after COVID-19. Cultured CD4+ T-cell DNA underwent Oncomine TCR Beta short-read sequencing. One entry per CDR3 protein results from TCRdb running MiXCR on the PCR reads. The data show roughly 11,000 distinct CDR3 sequences, 44% seen once. Treatment given: roughly ten-day PBMC culture with coronavirus spike peptide pools or control peptides (ViraFEST assay). The ViraFEST method relied on peptide pools to expand antigen-specific T cells, followed by TCR sequencing. A few counts support this clonotype. As yet, its antigen is unknown. The clonotype comes from a human donor who had recovered from COVID-19. Sequencing used CD4+ T cells from blood, cultured in vitro.

As DNA, the CDR3 is TGTGCCAGCAGAGGGACAGGGAATGTAAACTATGGCTACACCTTC. Translated, it gives CASRGTGNVNYGYTF. The chain joins TRBV6-1 to TRBJ1-2, with TRBD1 matching over 9 bases. Looked up from germline, CDR1 is MNHNS and CDR2 is SASEGT. Germline trimming cut 6 bases from V and 2 bases from J; bases unmatched to any gene: 7. This CDR3 contains 15 residues.